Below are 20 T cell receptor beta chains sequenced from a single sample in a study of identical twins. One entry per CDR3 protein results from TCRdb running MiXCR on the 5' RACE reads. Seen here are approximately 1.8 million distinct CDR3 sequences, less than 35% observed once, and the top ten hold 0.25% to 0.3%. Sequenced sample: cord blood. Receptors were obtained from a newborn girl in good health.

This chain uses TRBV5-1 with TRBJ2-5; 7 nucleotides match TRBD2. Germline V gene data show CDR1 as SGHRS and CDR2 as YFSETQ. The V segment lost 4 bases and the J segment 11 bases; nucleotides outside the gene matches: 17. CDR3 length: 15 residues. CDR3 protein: CASSRWGGSYNEQYF. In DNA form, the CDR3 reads TGCGCCAGCAGCCGCTGGGGCGGGAGTTACAATGAGCAGTACTTC.

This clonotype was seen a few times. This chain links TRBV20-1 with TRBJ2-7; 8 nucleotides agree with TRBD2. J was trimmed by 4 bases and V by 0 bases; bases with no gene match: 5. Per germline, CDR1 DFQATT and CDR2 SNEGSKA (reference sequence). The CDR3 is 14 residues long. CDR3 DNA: TGCAGTGCTAGAGACAAGCGGGGGCCTTACGAGCAGTACTTC. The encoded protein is CSARDKRGPYEQYF.

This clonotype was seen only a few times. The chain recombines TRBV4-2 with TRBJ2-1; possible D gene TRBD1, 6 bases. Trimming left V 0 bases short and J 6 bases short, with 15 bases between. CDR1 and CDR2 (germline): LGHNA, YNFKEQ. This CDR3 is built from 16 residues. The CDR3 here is CASSQDATAGVNEQFF. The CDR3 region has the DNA TGTGCCAGCAGCCAAGATGCCACAGCAGGGGTCAATGAGCAGTTCTTC.

The CDR3 DNA reads TGCGCCAGCAGCTACCGGGACAGGGGGCCCTACAATGAGCAGTTCTTC. Amino acids: CASSYRDRGPYNEQFF. V gene TRBV5-1 combines with J gene TRBJ2-1, with 12 bases that match TRBD1. CDR1 SGHRS and CDR2 YFSETQ come from the germline V gene. The CDR3 spans 16 residues. J was trimmed by 2 bases and V by 3 bases; bases with no gene match: 3.

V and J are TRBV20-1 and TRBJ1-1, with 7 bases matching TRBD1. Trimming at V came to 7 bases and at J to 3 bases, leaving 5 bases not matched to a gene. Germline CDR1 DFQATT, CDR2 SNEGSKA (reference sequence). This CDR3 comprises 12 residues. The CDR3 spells CSVPQGYTEAFF. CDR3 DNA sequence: TGCAGTGTCCCACAGGGGTACACTGAAGCTTTCTTT.

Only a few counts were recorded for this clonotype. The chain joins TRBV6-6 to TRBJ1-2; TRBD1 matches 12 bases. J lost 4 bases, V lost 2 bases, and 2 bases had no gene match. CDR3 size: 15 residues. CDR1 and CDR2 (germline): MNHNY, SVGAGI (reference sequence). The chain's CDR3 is CASSYGTGGPYGYTF. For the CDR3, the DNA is TGTGCCAGCAGTTACGGGACAGGGGGCCCCTATGGCTACACCTTC.

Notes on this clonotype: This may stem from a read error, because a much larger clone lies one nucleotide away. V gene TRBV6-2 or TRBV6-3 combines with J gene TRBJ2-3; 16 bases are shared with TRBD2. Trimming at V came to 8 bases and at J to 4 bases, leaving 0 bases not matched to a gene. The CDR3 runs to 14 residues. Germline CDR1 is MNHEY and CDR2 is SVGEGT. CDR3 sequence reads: CASGTSGRADTQYF. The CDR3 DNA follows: TGTGCCAGCGGGACTAGCGGGAGGGCAGATACGCAGTATTTT.

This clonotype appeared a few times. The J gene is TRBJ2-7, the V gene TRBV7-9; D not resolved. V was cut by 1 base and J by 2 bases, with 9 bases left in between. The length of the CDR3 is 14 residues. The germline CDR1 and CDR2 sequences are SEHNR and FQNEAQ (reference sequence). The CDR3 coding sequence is TGTGCCAGCAGCTTAGGAATGCAGGCCTACGAGCAGTACTTC. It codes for CASSLGMQAYEQYF. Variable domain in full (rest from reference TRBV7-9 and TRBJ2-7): DTGVSQNPRHKITKRGQNVTFRCDPISEHNRLYWYRQTLGQGPEFLTYFQNEAQLEKSRLLSDRFSAERPKGSFSTLEIQRTEQGDSAMYLCASSLGMQAYEQYFGPGTRLTVT.

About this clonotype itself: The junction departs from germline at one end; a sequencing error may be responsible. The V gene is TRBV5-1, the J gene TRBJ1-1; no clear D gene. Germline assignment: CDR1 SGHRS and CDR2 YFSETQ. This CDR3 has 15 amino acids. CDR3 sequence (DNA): TGCGCCAGCAGCTTGGCGTCCTTACCTCGTACTGAAGCCTTCTTT. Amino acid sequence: CASSLASLPRTEAFF.

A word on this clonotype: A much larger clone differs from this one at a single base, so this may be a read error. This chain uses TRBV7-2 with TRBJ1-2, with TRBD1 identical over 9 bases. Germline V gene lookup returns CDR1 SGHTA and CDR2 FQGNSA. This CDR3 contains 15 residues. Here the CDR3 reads CASSLAPGQGYGHTF. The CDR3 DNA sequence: TGTGCCAGCAGCTTAGCGCCGGGACAGGGCTATGGCCACACCTTC.

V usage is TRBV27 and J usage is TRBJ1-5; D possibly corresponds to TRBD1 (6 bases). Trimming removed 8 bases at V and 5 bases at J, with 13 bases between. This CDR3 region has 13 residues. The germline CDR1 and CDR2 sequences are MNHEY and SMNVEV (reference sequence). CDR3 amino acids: CASAGTKYQPQHF. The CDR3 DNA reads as TGTGCCAGCGCCGGGACAAAGTATCAGCCCCAGCATTTT.

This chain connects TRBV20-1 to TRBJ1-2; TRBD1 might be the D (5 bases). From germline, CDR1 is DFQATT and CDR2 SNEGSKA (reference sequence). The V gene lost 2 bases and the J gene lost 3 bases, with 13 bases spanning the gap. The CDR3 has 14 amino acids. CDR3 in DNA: TGCAGTGCTAGATACAGGCTTGATTACTATGGCTACACCTTC. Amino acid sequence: CSARYRLDYYGYTF.

This CDR3 is CATSDPRGRKGRLRQPQHF. The CDR3 DNA reads as TGTGCCACCAGTGACCCCCGAGGGAGAAAGGGACGGTTGCGACAGCCCCAGCATTTT. The chain has TRBV24-1 and TRBJ1-5, with D possibly matching TRBD1 (5 bases). Per the germline V gene, CDR1 is KGHDR and CDR2 is SFDVKD. V lost 4 bases to trimming and J lost 7 bases, with 28 bases between them. The CDR3 covers 19 residues.

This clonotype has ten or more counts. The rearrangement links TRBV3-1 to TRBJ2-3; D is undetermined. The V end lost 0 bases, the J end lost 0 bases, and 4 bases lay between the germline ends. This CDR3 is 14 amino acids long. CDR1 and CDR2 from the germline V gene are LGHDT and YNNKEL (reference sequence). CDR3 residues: CASSQDESTDTQYF. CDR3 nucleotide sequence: TGTGCCAGCAGCCAAGACGAGAGCACAGATACGCAGTATTTT.

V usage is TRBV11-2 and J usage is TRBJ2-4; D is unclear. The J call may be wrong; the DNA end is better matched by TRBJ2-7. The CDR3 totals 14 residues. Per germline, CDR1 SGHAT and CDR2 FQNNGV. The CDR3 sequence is CASSSLRETYEQYF. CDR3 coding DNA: TGTGCCAGCAGCTCTCTTCGCGAAACCTACGAGCAGTACTTC.

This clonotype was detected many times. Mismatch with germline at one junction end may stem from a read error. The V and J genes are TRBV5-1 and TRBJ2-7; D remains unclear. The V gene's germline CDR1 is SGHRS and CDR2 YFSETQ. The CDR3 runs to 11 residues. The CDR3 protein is CASSLGTEQYF. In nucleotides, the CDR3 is TGTGCCAGCAGTTTAGGTACAGAGCAGTACTTC.

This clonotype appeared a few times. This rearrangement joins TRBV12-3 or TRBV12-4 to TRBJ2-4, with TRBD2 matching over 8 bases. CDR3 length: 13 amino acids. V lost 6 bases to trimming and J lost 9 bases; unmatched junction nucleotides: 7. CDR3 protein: CASSIAGRGIQYF. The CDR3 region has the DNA TGTGCCAGCAGCATAGCGGGGCGGGGCATTCAGTACTTC.

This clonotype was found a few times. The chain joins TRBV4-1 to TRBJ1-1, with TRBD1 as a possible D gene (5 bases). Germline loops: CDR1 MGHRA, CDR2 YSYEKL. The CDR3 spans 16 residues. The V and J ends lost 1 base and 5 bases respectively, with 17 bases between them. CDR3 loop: CASSQGRGPLRTEAFF. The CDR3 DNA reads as TGCGCCAGCAGCCAAGGGAGGGGCCCCCTACGGACTGAAGCTTTCTTT.

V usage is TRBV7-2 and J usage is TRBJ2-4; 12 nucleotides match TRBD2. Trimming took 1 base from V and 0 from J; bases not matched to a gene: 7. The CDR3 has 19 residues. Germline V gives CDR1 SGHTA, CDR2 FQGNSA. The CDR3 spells CASSLGKLAGGLAKNIQYF. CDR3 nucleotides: TGTGCCAGCAGCTTAGGGAAGCTAGCGGGGGGGCTAGCCAAAAACATTCAGTACTTC.

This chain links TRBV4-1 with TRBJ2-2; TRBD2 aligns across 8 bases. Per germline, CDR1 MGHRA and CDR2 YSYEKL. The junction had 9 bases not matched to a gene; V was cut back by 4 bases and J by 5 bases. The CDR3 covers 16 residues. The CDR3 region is CASSLLPGLGTGELFF. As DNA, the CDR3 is TGCGCCAGCAGCCTTTTACCGGGACTAGGAACCGGGGAGCTGTTTTTT.